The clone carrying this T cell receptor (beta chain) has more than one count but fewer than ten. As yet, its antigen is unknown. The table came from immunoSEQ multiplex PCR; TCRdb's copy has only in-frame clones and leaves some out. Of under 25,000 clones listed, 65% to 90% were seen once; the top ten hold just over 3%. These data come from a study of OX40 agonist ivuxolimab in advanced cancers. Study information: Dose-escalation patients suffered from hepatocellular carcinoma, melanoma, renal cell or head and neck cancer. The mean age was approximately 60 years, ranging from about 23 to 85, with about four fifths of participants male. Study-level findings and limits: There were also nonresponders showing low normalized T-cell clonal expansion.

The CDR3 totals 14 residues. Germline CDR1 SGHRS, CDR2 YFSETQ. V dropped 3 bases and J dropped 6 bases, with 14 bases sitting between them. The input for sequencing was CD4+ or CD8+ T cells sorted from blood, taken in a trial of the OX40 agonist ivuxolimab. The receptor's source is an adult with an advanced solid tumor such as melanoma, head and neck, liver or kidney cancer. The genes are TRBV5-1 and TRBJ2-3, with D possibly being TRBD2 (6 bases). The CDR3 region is CASSSTTSPDTQYF. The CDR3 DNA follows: TGCGCCAGCAGCTCTACGACTAGTCCGGATACGCAGTATTTT.